The T cell receptor beta chain described here comes from a study of OX40 agonist ivuxolimab in advanced cancers. Study details: Aged roughly 23 to 90 with a mean of approximately 60 years, they were about 83% male. Study-wide findings and caveats: The authors did not determine the antigen specificity of the expanded peripheral T cells. CD4+ and CD8+ T cells in blood underwent clonal expansion by week 6 at 0.1 to 3.0 mg/kg.

To note about this clone: Its antigen is not known.

TCRdb's copy holds only in-frame clones and misses some; the assay was immunoSEQ multiplex PCR. The repertoire consists of 55,000 to 80,000 clones, with roughly 86% occurring once and the leading ten covering over 2%. Trimming removed 3 bases at V and 2 bases at J, with 12 bases between. The germline CDR1 and CDR2 sequences are SGHRS and YFSETQ. The CDR3 extends over 14 amino acids. The source of this sequence is an adult with an advanced solid tumor such as melanoma, head and neck, liver or kidney cancer. The chain couples TRBV5-1 to TRBJ2-7; D is ambiguous. The specimen was CD4+ or CD8+ T cells sorted from blood, collected in a trial of the OX40 agonist ivuxolimab. CDR3 sequence: CASSWRSLPYEQYF. CDR3 DNA: TGCGCCAGCAGCTGGCGGTCCCTCCCCTACGAGCAGTACTTC.